The entry below gives a single T cell receptor beta chain sequence along with its context. Its cognate antigen is unknown. The time point is: baseline, week 1 (first vaccination visit). Treatment: pre-vaccination baseline after standard-of-care therapy. Donor tumors were new WHO grade 3 or 4 IDH1-mutant, ATRX-lost astrocytomas. This sample stems from a study of a mutant IDH1 vaccine in newly diagnosed glioma. Study summary: An approximately 62% male, approximately 38% female split and a mean age of approximately 40 years characterized treated patients. Former treatment meant radiotherapy, temozolomide, or both; the majority had gotten both.

V was shortened by 6 bases and J by 1 base, with 6 bases between the two germline ends. CDR1 and CDR2 (germline): MNHEY, SVGAGI. The CDR3 loop spans 12 amino acids. Study results and caveats: Any relationship between pseudoprogression and changes in top peripheral T cell clonotypes seemed absent.

Generated by immunoSEQ multiplex PCR, the TCRdb table keeps only in-frame clones and is missing some. The sample contains roughly 99,000 clones, roughly 89% of which appear only once. Here the sequenced sample was PBMCs, taken from a glioma patient treated with radiotherapy, temozolomide or both. This clonotype originated in a woman between 45 and 65 years old with glioma. The rearrangement joins TRBV6-5 to TRBJ1-1, with no clear D. CDR3: CASRNRNTEAFF. Here the CDR3 DNA reads TGTGCCAGCAGAAACAGGAACACTGAAGCTTTCTTT.